A single sample is the source of the 25 T cell receptor beta chains below, sequenced in a study of cytomegalovirus exposure and HLA in healthy donors (dated by TCRdb to the late 2010s). Library method: the immunoSEQ multiplex PCR assay. For the multiplex PCR, a mixture combining 60 forward primers for TCR Vbeta segments and 13 reverse primers for TCR Jbeta segments was used. TCRdb re-hosts the immuneACCESS table, in-frame sequences only. Its copies lack some clones; in the studies checked, an unresolved V gene accounts for under half of them, and the cause for the rest is not known. The sample contains about 160,000 clones, roughly four fifths of them found a single time. The top ten constitute around 1.9% of the sample. The sample comprised PBMCs. These receptors were collected from a woman aged 18-35 years in good health and CMV-seronegative.

In this sample, this clone turned up once. The chain couples TRBV6-1 to TRBJ2-3; D perhaps matches TRBD2 (5 bases). Trimming took off 4 bases at V and 2 bases at J, with 7 bases between the two ends. Per the germline V gene, CDR1 is MNHNS and CDR2 is SASEGT. CDR3 size: 13 residues. The CDR3 loop is CASSASNTDTQYF. DNA for the CDR3: TGTGCCAGCAGTGCTAGCAACACAGATACGCAGTATTTT.

This rearrangement joins TRBV29-1 to TRBJ2-3; maybe TRBD2 (5 bases). The germline CDR1 and CDR2 sequences are SQVTM and ANQGSEA. The V and J ends lost 5 bases and 0 bases respectively, with 15 bases between them. The CDR3 is 15 amino acids. CDR3 loop: CSVPGWASSTDTQYF. CDR3 nucleotide sequence: TGCAGCGTTCCAGGCTGGGCTAGCAGCACAGATACGCAGTATTTT.

On this clone: The junction departs from germline at one end; a sequencing error may be responsible. The chain links TRBV7-3 to TRBJ2-2, with 7 bases that match TRBD2. CDR1 and CDR2 from the germline V gene are SGHTA and FQGTGA. This CDR3 spans 17 amino acids. CDR3: CSSSLHHWEGSTGELFF. DNA of the CDR3: TGTTCCAGCAGCTTACACCACTGGGAGGGGTCCACCGGGGAGCTGTTTTTT.

The chain uses TRBV5-5 and TRBJ2-3, with 7 bases identical to TRBD2. Per germline, CDR1 SGHKS and CDR2 YYEKEE (reference sequence). The CDR3 is made up of 18 amino acids. Losses at the gene ends were 4 bases for V and 3 bases for J; bases not matched to a gene: 17. The CDR3 sequence is CASSRARNGGVRTDTQYF. The CDR3 DNA reads as TGTGCCAGCAGCCGTGCCAGGAATGGGGGGGTTAGGACAGATACGCAGTATTTT.

The rearrangement joins TRBV6-5 to TRBJ2-1; 7 bases align to TRBD2. The V gene end was trimmed by 5 bases and the J gene end by 4 bases; junction bases not matched to a gene: 8. Germline V gene lookup returns CDR1 MNHEY and CDR2 SVGAGI. There are 15 residues in the CDR3. CDR3 in amino acids: CASSRASGTYNEQFF. CDR3 DNA: TGTGCCAGCAGTCGCGCTAGCGGAACGTACAATGAGCAGTTCTTC.

This chain links TRBV19 with TRBJ2-7; 8 bases are shared with TRBD1. Germline CDR1 reads LNHDA; CDR2 reads SQIVND (reference sequence). Trimming took 5 bases from V and 1 from J; bases not matched to a gene: 10. The CDR3 spans 16 residues. This chain's CDR3 is CASSLLVRDRSYEQYF. CDR3 DNA sequence: TGTGCCAGTAGTCTCTTAGTCCGGGACAGGTCCTACGAGCAGTACTTC.

The genes are TRBV7-8 and TRBJ1-5; D is unresolved. The length of the CDR3 is 14 residues. Trimming stripped 7 bases from V and 2 bases from J, with 12 bases between. Germline CDR1 reads SGHVS; CDR2 reads FQNEAQ. CDR3 in amino acids: CASTRGRGNQPQHF. CDR3 coding DNA: TGTGCCAGCACCCGTGGCCGGGGCAATCAGCCCCAGCATTTT.

Notes on this clone: Sequence at one end of the junction differs from germline and may be a read error. V usage is TRBV7-7 and J usage is TRBJ2-5; 7 nucleotides align to TRBD2. The CDR3 is 15 residues long. CDR1 is SSHAT, CDR2 FNYEAQ, per germline (reference sequence). In DNA form, the CDR3 reads TGTGCTAGCAGCCTACACCTAGCGGCGGGGGAGACCCAGTACTTC. As protein: CASSLHLAAGETQYF.

V usage is TRBV10-3 and J usage is TRBJ2-1; TRBD2 matches 10 bases. The V gene's germline CDR1 is ENHRY and CDR2 SYGVKD. The CDR3 has 17 residues. V trimming: 4 bases; J trimming: 9 bases; junction bases outside the gene matches: 15. The CDR3 coding sequence is TGTGCCATCAGTGGGTCGAATCCTAGCGGGAGATCCGGTGAGCAGTTCTTC. Its translation is CAISGSNPSGRSGEQFF.

The V and J genes are TRBV28 and TRBJ2-7, with TRBD2 matching 9 bases. The V gene end was trimmed by 3 bases and the J gene end by 6 bases; junction bases not matched to a gene: 15. Germline V lookup: CDR1 MDHEN, CDR2 SYDVKM. The CDR3 consists of 17 residues. The CDR3 bases are TGTGCCAGCAGTTTCCCCCGTTTAGGGCGGGAGGGCCGCGAGCAGTACTTC. Translation gives CASSFPRLGREGREQYF.

The chain carries TRBV2 and TRBJ2-5, with D maybe TRBD1 (6 bases). The CDR3 is 16 residues long. Looked up from germline, CDR1 is SNHLY and CDR2 is FYNNEI. Trimming took off 5 bases at V and 3 bases at J, with 19 bases between the two ends. CDR3 in amino acids: CASSYFRRGREETQYF. CDR3 bases: TGTGCCAGCAGTTATTTCCGCAGGGGCAGGGAAGAGACCCAGTACTTC.

The chain combines TRBV5-4 with TRBJ2-7; 11 positions match TRBD2. Looked up from germline, CDR1 is SGHNT and CDR2 is YYREEE (reference sequence). The V gene end was trimmed by 3 bases and the J gene end by 3 bases; junction bases not matched to a gene: 8. The CDR3 runs to 16 residues. The CDR3 coding sequence is TGTGCCAGCAGCTCCCTAGCGGGGGGCCCCTACTACGAGCAGTACTTC. Translated, it gives CASSSLAGGPYYEQYF.

The chain is built from TRBV7-3 and TRBJ1-2; 9 nucleotides line up with TRBD1. This CDR3 comprises 15 residues. Germline trimming cut 1 base from V and 8 bases from J; bases unmatched to any gene: 8. Germline assignment: CDR1 SGHTA and CDR2 FQGTGA. CDR3 region: CASSLNQGQGGGYTF. In DNA form, the CDR3 reads TGTGCCAGCAGCTTAAACCAGGGACAGGGAGGAGGCTACACCTTC.

J is TRBJ1-6 and V is TRBV4-1; D is perhaps TRBD1 (5 bases). This CDR3 region has 16 residues. CDR1 is MGHRA and CDR2 is YSYEKL in the germline V gene. Trimming pared 1 base from V and 0 bases from J, leaving 7 bases between. CDR3 in amino acids: CASSQVRASYNSPLHF. In DNA, the CDR3 is TGCGCCAGCAGCCAAGTCAGGGCCTCCTATAATTCACCCCTCCACTTT.

The rearrangement uses TRBV10-1 and TRBJ1-5; 9 bases are shared with TRBD1. V lost 6 bases, J lost 2 bases, and 14 bases stayed unmatched. The CDR3 extends over 18 amino acids. The germline CDR1 and CDR2 sequences are WNHNN and SYGVQD (reference sequence). For the CDR3, the DNA is TGCGCCAGCAGCCCCTTCTTCAGACAGGGGGAACGCAATCAGCCCCAGCATTTT. Amino acid sequence: CASSPFFRQGERNQPQHF.

There are a few counts of this clone. V gene TRBV5-1 combines with J gene TRBJ2-7, with 11 bases identical to TRBD2. This CDR3 comprises 15 residues. J was trimmed by 6 bases and V by 3 bases; bases with no gene match: 8. Germline V CDR1 and CDR2: SGHRS, YFSETQ. CDR3 amino acids: CASSSIGTSGSEQYF. Written as DNA, the CDR3 is TGCGCCAGCAGCTCGATCGGGACTAGCGGCAGCGAGCAGTACTTC.

This clone was seen a few times. The rearrangement uses TRBV7-8 and TRBJ1-2; D is perhaps TRBD1 (6 bases). The CDR3 is 14 amino acids. V was cut by 3 bases and J by 4 bases, with 12 bases left in between. Germline-derived CDR1 and CDR2 are SGHVS and FQNEAQ. CDR3: CASSFERGSYGYTF. CDR3 sequence (DNA): TGTGCCAGCAGCTTTGAAAGGGGGTCCTATGGCTACACCTTC. The full variable domain, completed using reference TRBV7-8 and TRBJ1-2, is GAGVSQSPRYKVAKRGQDVALRCDPISGHVSLFWYQQALGQGPEFLTYFQNEAQLDKSGLPSDRFFAERPEGSVSTLKIQRTQQEDSAVYLCASSFERGSYGYTFGSGTRLTVV.

The chain links TRBV7-8 to TRBJ1-1; D gene ambiguous. The ends were cut back, 7 bases at V and 11 bases at J, with 20 bases in the middle. Per germline, CDR1 SGHVS and CDR2 FQNEAQ. This CDR3 comprises 13 residues. The CDR3 loop reads CASISSVTPGAFF. The CDR3 nucleotides read TGTGCCAGCATCTCTTCGGTCACACCGGGGGCTTTCTTT.

The chain recombines TRBV5-8 with TRBJ2-7; 11 nucleotides line up with TRBD2. Germline loops: CDR1 SGHTS, CDR2 YDEGEE. The trim removed 0 bases at V and 5 bases at J, leaving 4 bases unmatched. The CDR3 extends over 15 amino acids. The DNA of the CDR3 is TGTGCCAGCAGCTTGGGGCAGACTAGCGGGAACGAGCAGTACTTC. Translating it yields CASSLGQTSGNEQYF.

This clone was counted a single time. The J gene is TRBJ1-5, the V gene TRBV2, with D uncertain. Germline V gives CDR1 SNHLY, CDR2 FYNNEI. CDR3 length equals 15 residues. V lost 6 bases to trimming and J lost 2 bases, with 14 bases between them. The CDR3, as DNA: TGTGCCAGCAGGACTGAGGGTGGGGGCAATCAGCCCCAGCATTTT. Residues: CASRTEGGGNQPQHF. Together with reference TRBV2 and TRBJ1-5, the CDR3 gives the full variable domain: EPEVTQTPSHQVTQMGQEVILRCVPISNHLYFYWYRQILGQKVEFLVSFYNNEISEKSEIFDDQFSVERPDGSNFTLKIRSTKLEDSAMYFCASRTEGGGNQPQHFGDGTRLSIL.

The rearrangement uses TRBV28 and TRBJ1-3; D is uncertain. Germline CDR1 reads MDHEN; CDR2 reads SYDVKM. V gave up 6 bases and J gave up 0 bases, with 9 bases separating them. There are 14 residues in the CDR3. The CDR3 loop reads CASRDSFSGNTIYF. The CDR3, as DNA: TGTGCCAGCAGAGACTCCTTCTCTGGAAACACCATATATTTT.

The chain joins TRBV29-1 to TRBJ2-1; possibly TRBD1 for D (6 bases). This CDR3 is 13 amino acids long. Germline CDR1 reads SQVTM; CDR2 reads ANQGSEA. Between the trimmed V and J ends, which lost 3 bases and 5 bases, there was a span of 11 bases. CDR3 DNA sequence: TGCAGCGTTGACCGGGACACCGACAATGAGCAGTTCTTC. Translating gives CSVDRDTDNEQFF.

The chain couples TRBV7-2 to TRBJ1-1; 9 nucleotides match TRBD1. Looked up from germline, CDR1 is SGHTA and CDR2 is FQGNSA. V was clipped by 5 bases and J by 3 bases; unmatched bases: 4. The CDR3 consists of 14 residues. The CDR3 loop reads CASSLRTGDTEAFF. In DNA, the CDR3 is TGTGCCAGCAGCCTTAGGACAGGGGACACTGAAGCTTTCTTT.

The CDR3 DNA is TGTGCCAGCAGTGATGGCGGATACTACAATGAGCAGTTCTTC. This gives the protein CASSDGGYYNEQFF. The chain links TRBV6-1 to TRBJ2-1, with no clear D. Trimming pared 3 bases from V and 3 bases from J, leaving 9 bases between. CDR3 length: 14 residues. Germline V gene sequence: CDR1 MNHNS, CDR2 SASEGT.

The J gene is TRBJ2-7, the V gene TRBV6-1, with D uncertain. This CDR3 has 13 amino acids. Germline CDR1 is MNHNS and CDR2 is SASEGT. V was cut by 1 base and J by 3 bases, with 7 bases left in between. CDR3 sequence: CASSEVQLYEQYF. In DNA, the CDR3 is TGTGCCAGCAGTGAAGTACAGCTCTACGAGCAGTACTTC.